The 24 T cell receptor beta chains below come from one sample, sequenced in a study of T cell responses to AZD1222 COVID-19 vaccine. Only in-frame clones appear in the TCRdb table, and some are missing; sequencing was by immunoSEQ multiplex PCR. The table shows around 84,000 clones, with around 87% occurring only once. Material: peripheral blood, obtained on day 0 of AZD1222 vaccination. These TCRs come from an adult in good health.

The table lists this clone with a count of one. V gene TRBV14 combines with J gene TRBJ1-5, with D hard to call. Germline loops: CDR1 SGHDN, CDR2 FVKESK. Trimming pared 3 bases from V and 9 bases from J, leaving 30 bases between. The CDR3 length is 19 residues. The CDR3 nucleotides are TGTGCCAGCAGCCATACCTCCAGAACTAATATTAAATCTGCTAGGCCCCAGCATTTT. Protein: CASSHTSRTNIKSARPQHF.

This clone was seen only once. The chain carries TRBV28 and TRBJ2-7; D assignment may be TRBD1 or TRBD2 (6 bases each). CDR3 length equals 15 residues. Deletions cut 2 bases from V and 2 bases from J, with 13 bases between. Looked up from germline, CDR1 is MDHEN and CDR2 is SYDVKM. The CDR3 reads CASSLGGGTTYEQYF. The CDR3 coding sequence is TGTGCCAGCAGTTTAGGTGGCGGGACAACCTACGAGCAGTACTTC.

V and J are TRBV7-8 and TRBJ2-5, with TRBD2 identical over 8 bases. Germline CDR1 is SGHVS and CDR2 is FQNEAQ. The V and J ends lost 1 base and 4 bases, in that order; junction bases with no gene match: 2. The CDR3 is 14 residues long. CDR3 loop: CASSLDREGETQYF. The CDR3 coding sequence is TGTGCCAGCAGCTTAGACCGGGAGGGAGAGACCCAGTACTTC. The full variable domain, completed using reference TRBV7-8 and TRBJ2-5, is GAGVSQSPRYKVAKRGQDVALRCDPISGHVSLFWYQQALGQGPEFLTYFQNEAQLDKSGLPSDRFFAERPEGSVSTLKIQRTQQEDSAVYLCASSLDREGETQYFGPGTRLLVL.

The V call is TRBV7-9, the J call TRBJ2-1, with 9 bases lining up with TRBD2. V gave up 6 bases and J gave up 7 bases; unmatched junction bases: 7. CDR3 size: 14 residues. The V gene's germline CDR1 is SEHNR and CDR2 FQNEAQ (reference sequence). The CDR3 loop is CASRAGGRKNEQFF. Here the CDR3 DNA reads TGTGCCAGCAGGGCGGGGGGGAGAAAAAATGAGCAGTTCTTC.

The J gene is TRBJ2-2, the V gene TRBV5-5; D remains unclear. Germline CDR1 reads SGHKS; CDR2 reads YYEKEE (reference sequence). The CDR3 has 13 amino acids. V lost 0 bases, J lost 3 bases, and 3 bases lay in between. CDR3 DNA: TGTGCCAGCAGCTTGGCGCACACCGGGGAGCTGTTTTTT. Its translation is CASSLAHTGELFF.

The J gene is TRBJ2-5, the V gene TRBV5-4; D perhaps matches TRBD2 (6 bases). Deletions cut 4 bases from V and 5 bases from J, with 15 bases between. Germline lookup yields CDR1 SGHNT and CDR2 YYREEE (reference sequence). The CDR3 is 14 residues long. CDR3 sequence: CASSPGEIAETQYF. The DNA of the CDR3 is TGTGCCAGCAGCCCGGGGGAAATAGCCGAGACCCAGTACTTC.

The gene calls are TRBV28 and TRBJ2-1; 8 bases fit TRBD1. The J segment lost 5 bases and the V segment lost 6 bases, leaving 12 bases of the junction unmatched. Germline CDR1 MDHEN, CDR2 SYDVKM. This CDR3 has 16 amino acids. CDR3 DNA: TGTGCCAGCAGCCCCTCTCAGGGGGCGATAGACAATGAGCAGTTCTTC. This encodes CASSPSQGAIDNEQFF.

The chain has TRBV10-1 and TRBJ1-5; D gene uncertain. The CDR3 is 13 amino acids. The germline CDR1 and CDR2 sequences are WNHNN and SYGVQD (reference sequence). Deletions cut 7 bases from V and 5 bases from J, with 12 bases between. CDR3 in amino acids: CASKPPPDQPQHF. DNA for the CDR3: TGCGCCAGCAAACCCCCCCCAGATCAGCCCCAGCATTTT.

Only a few counts were recorded for this clone. V is TRBV20-1 and J is TRBJ1-2, with no clear D. Per the germline V gene, CDR1 is DFQATT and CDR2 is SNEGSKA (reference sequence). V was pared by 0 bases and J by 8 bases, with 7 bases between. The CDR3 has 11 amino acids. Here the CDR3 reads CSARDDQGYTF. CDR3 bases: TGCAGTGCTAGAGACGACCAGGGCTACACCTTC.

This clone was recorded only once. The chain is built from TRBV7-2 and TRBJ2-5, with 12 bases that match TRBD2. The CDR3 extends over 15 amino acids. CDR1 is SGHTA and CDR2 is FQGNSA in the germline V gene. V was pared by 5 bases and J by 5 bases, with 6 bases of the junction left unmatched. The CDR3 spells CASSRTSGKLETQYF. The CDR3 coding sequence is TGTGCCAGCAGCCGGACTAGCGGGAAGCTGGAGACCCAGTACTTC.

The chain combines TRBV5-4 with TRBJ2-7, with 9 positions matching TRBD1. This CDR3 is built from 15 residues. CDR1 SGHNT and CDR2 YYREEE come from the germline V gene (reference sequence). Germline trimming cut 0 bases from V and 2 bases from J; bases unmatched to any gene: 3. The CDR3, as DNA: TGTGCCAGCAGCTTGGGACAGGGGGGAACCTACGAGCAGTACTTC. The encoded protein is CASSLGQGGTYEQYF.

The chain is built from TRBV6-5 and TRBJ2-1; no definite D call. This CDR3 contains 16 residues. The ends were cut back, 2 bases at V and 5 bases at J, with 16 bases in the middle. In germline, CDR1 is MNHEY, CDR2 SVGAGI. The CDR3 loop is CASSYGDPATHNEQFF. The CDR3 nucleotides read TGTGCCAGCAGTTACGGAGACCCCGCGACACACAATGAGCAGTTCTTC.

The chain joins TRBV27 to TRBJ2-7, with 9 positions matching TRBD2. Germline values: CDR1 MNHEY, CDR2 SMNVEV (reference sequence). V gave up 7 bases and J gave up 2 bases; unmatched junction bases: 9. CDR3 length equals 15 residues. CDR3 bases: TGTGCCAGCACCCCGACTAGCGGAGGAGCCTACGAGCAGTACTTC. Translated, it gives CASTPTSGGAYEQYF.

The V gene is TRBV9, the J gene TRBJ2-7, with D uncertain. Germline-derived CDR1 and CDR2 are SGDLS and YYNGEE. The CDR3 has 13 residues. V lost 2 bases and J 6 bases, leaving 12 bases between the germline ends. CDR3 amino acids: CASSVAVLREQYF. CDR3 bases: TGTGCCAGCAGCGTTGCGGTTCTTCGCGAGCAGTACTTC.

The genes are TRBV29-1 and TRBJ1-5, with 8 bases that match TRBD1. The germline V gene encodes CDR1 SQVTM and CDR2 ANQGSEA. Trimming cost V 7 bases and J 6 bases; bases outside gene matches: 8. This CDR3 region has 13 residues. This CDR3 reads CSAIGQGGQPQHF. CDR3 bases: TGCAGCGCCATAGGACAGGGCGGTCAGCCCCAGCATTTT. The full variable domain, its missing parts supplied by reference TRBV29-1 and TRBJ1-5, is SAVISQKPSRDICQRGTSLTIQCQVDSQVTMMFWYRQQPGQSLTLIATANQGSEATYESGFVIDKFPISRPNLTFSTLTVSNMSPEDSSIYLCSAIGQGGQPQHFGDGTRLSIL.

The CDR3 loop reads CASSLGPTAEQYF. As DNA, the CDR3 is TGTGCCAGCAGCCTCGGACCTACCGCCGAGCAGTACTTC. The chain uses TRBV3-1 (or the pseudogene TRBV3-2) and TRBJ2-7, with no clear D. The germline V gene has CDR1 LGHDT and CDR2 YNNKEL (reference sequence). Trimming took off 4 bases at V and 6 bases at J, with 13 bases between the two ends. CDR3 length equals 13 residues.

This chain joins TRBV14 and TRBJ2-2; 15 bases align to TRBD2. J gave up 0 bases and V 4 bases, and 9 bases lay outside the gene matches. Germline CDR1 and CDR2: SGHDN and FVKESK. The CDR3 consists of 20 residues. The CDR3 DNA reads TGTGCCAGCAGCCCGGGACTAGCGGGAGGCCCATTCGCGAACACCGGGGAGCTGTTTTTT. Translating it yields CASSPGLAGGPFANTGELFF.

The chain has TRBV6-4 and TRBJ2-3; 8 positions agree with TRBD2. Germline V gene sequence: CDR1 MRHNA, CDR2 SNTAGT. This CDR3 region has 14 residues. The V and J ends lost 5 bases and 0 bases, in that order; junction bases with no gene match: 1. The CDR3 region is CASSPSGSTDTQYF. The CDR3 DNA reads as TGTGCCAGCAGTCCTAGCGGGAGCACAGATACGCAGTATTTT.

This clone came up once. This chain links TRBV28 with TRBJ2-1; D is uncertain. The V end lost 6 bases, the J end lost 5 bases, and 5 bases lay between the germline ends. Per germline, CDR1 MDHEN and CDR2 SYDVKM. This CDR3 is built from 11 residues. The CDR3 nucleotides are TGTGCCAGCAGATGGGACAATGAGCAGTTCTTC. Translation: CASRWDNEQFF.

This chain uses TRBV29-1 with TRBJ1-5, with TRBD1 identical over 7 bases. The ends lost 6 bases at V and 5 bases at J; junction bases unmatched: 4. Germline V lookup: CDR1 SQVTM, CDR2 ANQGSEA. CDR3 length: 12 amino acids. In DNA, the CDR3 is TGCAGCGTGCGACAGGGCGATCAGCCCCAGCATTTT. Encoded protein: CSVRQGDQPQHF.

This clone was counted a single time. V gene TRBV2 combines with J gene TRBJ2-3, with 9 bases identical to TRBD2. The CDR3 is 14 amino acids. The germline gives CDR1 SNHLY, CDR2 FYNNEI. With 3 bases clipped from V and 7 bases from J, the junction kept 5 bases outside the gene matches. The chain's CDR3 is CASSEREGLNTQYF. CDR3 DNA: TGTGCCAGCAGTGAGCGGGAGGGGCTCAATACGCAGTATTTT.

V usage is TRBV4-3 and J usage is TRBJ2-1, with a weak D call TRBD1 (6 bases). Per germline, CDR1 LGHNA and CDR2 YSLEER. V lost 2 bases and J lost 10, with 24 bases in between. This CDR3 is 17 amino acids long. The CDR3: CASSQRRTDPDFAEQFF. CDR3 DNA: TGCGCCAGCAGCCAAAGAAGGACAGACCCGGATTTTGCGGAGCAGTTCTTC.

The CDR3 DNA follows: TGTGCCAGCAGCCAAGAAAGGGGGCGGGCAAGCTATGGCTACACCTTC. Translating gives CASSQERGRASYGYTF. The chain carries TRBV14 and TRBJ1-2; 7 positions agree with TRBD1. V lost 0 bases, J lost 4 bases, and 8 bases stayed unmatched. This CDR3 is 16 amino acids long. Germline V CDR1 and CDR2: SGHDN, FVKESK.

The chain employs TRBV28 and TRBJ1-5; D is unclear. The CDR3 contains 18 residues. Trimming shortened V by 3 bases and J by 2 bases, and 20 bases separated the two germline ends. Germline V lookup: CDR1 MDHEN, CDR2 SYDVKM. In nucleotides, the CDR3 is TGTGCCAGCAGTTTCCTTTCTGTCAGACTTTCGGGCAATCAGCCCCAGCATTTT. Translating it yields CASSFLSVRLSGNQPQHF.